Below, one TCR beta chain is given with its context. Original analysis: Using reference gene primer amplification, nucleated cell counts were estimated. Sequenced by immunoSEQ multiplex PCR; TCRdb stores in-frame clones only, minus some. That table furnishes V, J and clone size, whereas the DNA furnished D and trimming. Found here are tens of thousands of clones, 82% of them singletons; the top ten hold 18%. The J segment lost 2 bases and the V segment lost 6 bases, leaving 12 bases of the junction unmatched. The CDR3 has 15 amino acids. In germline, CDR1 is SQVTM, CDR2 ANQGSEA. This specimen comes from a study of blood T cell repertoires in COVID-19. Background on the study: Sources were T cells, B-cell-depleted T cells, or PBMCs; the material itself was cDNA or gDNA.

The sample taken for sequencing was peripheral blood. The chain uses TRBV29-1 and TRBJ2-7, with 8 bases that match TRBD1. This sequence originates from a human donor in a cohort sampled during active COVID-19. Written as DNA, the CDR3 is TGCAGCGTCGTCCTCAGGGGGCCTCCAACCTACGAGCAGTACTTC. It codes for CSVVLRGPPTYEQYF.